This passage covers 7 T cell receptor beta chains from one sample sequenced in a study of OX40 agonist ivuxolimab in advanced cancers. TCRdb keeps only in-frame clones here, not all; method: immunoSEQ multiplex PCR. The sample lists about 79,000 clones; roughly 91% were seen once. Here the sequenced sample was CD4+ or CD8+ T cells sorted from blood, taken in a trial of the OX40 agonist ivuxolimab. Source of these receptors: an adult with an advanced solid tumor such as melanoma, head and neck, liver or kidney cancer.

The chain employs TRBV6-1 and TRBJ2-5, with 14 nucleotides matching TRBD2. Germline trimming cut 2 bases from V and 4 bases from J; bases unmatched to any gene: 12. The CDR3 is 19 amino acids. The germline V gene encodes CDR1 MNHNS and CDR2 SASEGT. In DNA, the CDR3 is TGTGCCAGCAGTGAATGGGGGTTTATCGGACTAGCGGGGGGAGAGACCCAGTACTTC. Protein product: CASSEWGFIGLAGGETQYF.

CDR3 residues: CASSLAGTGVEKLFF. The DNA for the CDR3 is TGTGCCAGCAGCTTAGCCGGGACAGGGGTTGAAAAACTGTTTTTT. This chain uses TRBV7-9 with TRBJ1-4; TRBD1 matches at 10 bases. With V trimmed by 0 bases and J by 7 bases, 2 bases remained unmatched. The CDR3 sequence is 15 residues long. Germline assignment: CDR1 SEHNR and CDR2 FQNEAQ (reference sequence).

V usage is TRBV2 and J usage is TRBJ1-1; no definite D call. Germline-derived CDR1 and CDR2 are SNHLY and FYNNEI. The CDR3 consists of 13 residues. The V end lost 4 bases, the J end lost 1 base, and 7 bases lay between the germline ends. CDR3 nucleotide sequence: TGTGCCAGCAGTGTACAGAAGAACACTGAAGCTTTCTTT. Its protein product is CASSVQKNTEAFF.

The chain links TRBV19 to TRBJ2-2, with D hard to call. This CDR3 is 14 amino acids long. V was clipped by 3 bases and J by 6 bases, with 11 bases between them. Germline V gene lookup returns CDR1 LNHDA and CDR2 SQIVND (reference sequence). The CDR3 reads CASSIPRSPGELFF. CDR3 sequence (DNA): TGTGCCAGTAGTATCCCCCGGTCGCCCGGGGAGCTGTTTTTT.

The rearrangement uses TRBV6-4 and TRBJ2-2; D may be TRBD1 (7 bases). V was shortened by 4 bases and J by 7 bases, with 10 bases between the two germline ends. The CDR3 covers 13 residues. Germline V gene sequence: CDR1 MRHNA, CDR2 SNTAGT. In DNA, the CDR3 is TGTGCCAGCAGTGCCAGGGGGGACGGGGAGCTGTTTTTT. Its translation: CASSARGDGELFF.

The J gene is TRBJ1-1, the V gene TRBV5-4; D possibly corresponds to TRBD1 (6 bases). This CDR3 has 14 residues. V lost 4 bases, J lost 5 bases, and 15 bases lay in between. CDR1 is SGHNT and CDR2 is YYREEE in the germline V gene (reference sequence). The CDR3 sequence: CASSIQGLGTEAFF. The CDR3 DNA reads TGTGCCAGCAGCATACAGGGTTTGGGAACTGAAGCTTTCTTT.

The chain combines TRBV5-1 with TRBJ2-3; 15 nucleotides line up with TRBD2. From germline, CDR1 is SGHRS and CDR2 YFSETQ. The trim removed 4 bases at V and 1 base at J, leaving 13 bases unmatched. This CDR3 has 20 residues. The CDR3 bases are TGCGCCAGCAGCCCTGGACTAGCGGGGGGGAAAACTGCGGGCACAGATACGCAGTATTTT. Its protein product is CASSPGLAGGKTAGTDTQYF.